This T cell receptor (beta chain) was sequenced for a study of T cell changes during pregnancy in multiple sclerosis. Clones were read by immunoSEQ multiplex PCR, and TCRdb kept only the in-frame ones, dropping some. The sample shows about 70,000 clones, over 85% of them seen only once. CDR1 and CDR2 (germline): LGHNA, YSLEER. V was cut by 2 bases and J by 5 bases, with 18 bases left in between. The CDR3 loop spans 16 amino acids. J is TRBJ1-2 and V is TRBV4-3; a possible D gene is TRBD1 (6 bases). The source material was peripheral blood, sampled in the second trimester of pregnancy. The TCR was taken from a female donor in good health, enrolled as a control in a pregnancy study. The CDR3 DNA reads TGCGCCAGCAGCCAATCCCCACAGTGGGGGCTTTATGGCTACACCTTC. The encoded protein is CASSQSPQWGLYGYTF.